The 29 T cell receptor beta chains presented below share a single source sample, sequenced in a study of blood T cells in healthy people across ages. Using a J-beta primer mix together with a sample-barcoded 5' primer, a second PCR was run for roughly 7 to 11 cycles. TCRdb itself ran the 5' RACE reads through MiXCR, one entry per CDR3 protein. The sample lists around 580,000 distinct CDR3 sequences, 40% to 55% occurring once. Sequencing was done on a sample of blood. The receptors derive from an elderly man in good health.

This chain uses TRBV12-3 or TRBV12-4 with TRBJ1-2; TRBD1 matches at 10 bases. The trim removed 4 bases at V and 3 bases at J, leaving 2 bases unmatched. CDR3 length equals 14 residues. The CDR3 region is CASSSGTGDYGYTF. The CDR3 nucleotides read TGTGCCAGCAGTTCCGGGACAGGGGACTATGGCTACACCTTC.

The chain recombines TRBV2 with TRBJ2-1; 9 bases are shared with TRBD1. The DNA end lines up better with TRBJ2-7; the J call may be wrong. Looked up from germline, CDR1 is SNHLY and CDR2 is FYNNEI. This CDR3 has 13 amino acids. In DNA form, the CDR3 reads TGTGCCAGCAGCCCACTGACAGGGGGAAAGCAGTACTTC. It is translated as CASSPLTGGKQYF.

The chain links TRBV3-1 to TRBJ2-4; D call uncertain. The DNA end favors TRBJ2-7, so the J call may be wrong. The germline gives CDR1 LGHDT, CDR2 YNNKEL (reference sequence). The CDR3 consists of 12 residues. In DNA form, the CDR3 reads TGTGCCAGCAGCTGGGGAATCTACGAGCAGTACTTC. Translating it yields CASSWGIYEQYF.

A few counts support this clonotype. This chain links TRBV7-3 with TRBJ2-2, with D perhaps given as TRBD1 or TRBD2 (5 bases each). CDR1 is SGHTA and CDR2 is FQGTGA in the germline V gene. V lost 2 bases and J lost 7, with 8 bases in between. The CDR3 totals 13 residues. The CDR3 loop reads CASSLLGGGELFF. CDR3 nucleotide sequence: TGTGCCAGCAGCTTACTTGGGGGCGGGGAGCTGTTTTTT.

The table lists this clonotype with many counts. The V and J genes are TRBV5-1 and TRBJ2-7; D not resolved. Germline-derived CDR1 and CDR2 are SGHRS and YFSETQ. The CDR3 covers 13 residues. The germline V and J ends were trimmed by 0 bases and 3 bases, with 7 bases remaining between them. CDR3 loop: CASSLAPNYEQYF. DNA of the CDR3: TGCGCCAGCAGCTTGGCCCCCAACTACGAGCAGTACTTC.

This clonotype was observed a few times. A much larger clone differs by one base, so this may be a read error. The chain is built from TRBV25-1 and TRBJ2-1; D is unresolved. CDR1 is MGHDK and CDR2 is SYGVNS in the germline V gene. V shed 5 bases and J shed 5 bases, with 7 bases lying between them. This CDR3 is built from 12 residues. CDR3 DNA: TGTGCCAGCAGTTACGGCAACAATGAGCAGTTCTTC. Translating it yields CASSYGNNEQFF. Full variable domain (remainder filled in from reference TRBV25-1 and TRBJ2-1): EADIYQTPRYLVIGTGKKITLECSQTMGHDKMYWYQQDPGMELHLIHYSYGVNSTEKGDLSSESTVSRIRTEHFPLTLESARPSHTSQYLCASSYGNNEQFFGPGTRLTVL.

The CDR3: CAISETDRGTEAFF. In nucleotides, the CDR3 is TGTGCCATCAGTGAGACAGACAGGGGAACTGAAGCTTTCTTT. This chain uses TRBV10-3 with TRBJ1-1; 8 nucleotides match TRBD1. The CDR3 extends over 14 amino acids. J lost 5 bases, V lost 2 bases, and 4 bases had no gene match. CDR1 and CDR2 (germline): ENHRY, SYGVKD.

This chain links TRBV7-2 with TRBJ2-1; TRBD2 matches 13 bases. The CDR3 extends over 19 amino acids. V lost 0 bases, J lost 8 bases, and 13 bases stayed unmatched. CDR1 and CDR2 (germline): SGHTA, FQGNSA. In DNA, the CDR3 is TGTGCCAGCAGCTTAGCTGGGACTAGCGGGGTGCGGAGATACGATGAGCAGTTCTTC. As protein: CASSLAGTSGVRRYDEQFF.

For the CDR3, the DNA is TGCAGCGTTCCTTACCGGGCCGAAAAGTACAATGAGCAGTTCTTC. This encodes CSVPYRAEKYNEQFF. The chain employs TRBV29-1 and TRBJ2-1; no firm D call. V lost 5 bases and J 4 bases, leaving 18 bases between the germline ends. Germline-derived CDR1 and CDR2 are SQVTM and ANQGSEA. The CDR3 length is 15 residues.

A single count supports this clonotype. One junction end does not reproduce the germline sequence, and a read error may be involved. The chain carries TRBV6-5 and TRBJ2-3, with D perhaps matching TRBD2 (6 bases). This CDR3 has 15 amino acids. The germline CDR1 and CDR2 sequences are MNHEY and SVGAGI. CDR3 residues: CAGSYLGTQKDTQYF. The CDR3 nucleotides are TGTGCCGGCAGTTACCTCGGGACTCAAAAAGATACGCAGTATTTT.

This chain joins TRBV5-1 and TRBJ1-5, with 11 bases that match TRBD1. Unmatched junction bases numbered 2, after V lost 0 bases and J lost 6 bases. Germline CDR1 and CDR2: SGHRS and YFSETQ. The CDR3 extends over 15 amino acids. The CDR3 region is CASSLGTGGSQPQHF. In DNA form, the CDR3 reads TGCGCCAGCAGCTTGGGGACAGGGGGCTCTCAGCCCCAGCATTTT.

This clonotype has just a few counts. The chain recombines TRBV7-9 with TRBJ2-1, with D perhaps matching TRBD1 (7 bases). The CDR3 consists of 16 residues. Trimming took off 6 bases at V and 3 bases at J, with 18 bases between the two ends. Germline V CDR1 and CDR2: SEHNR, FQNEAQ (reference sequence). The CDR3 spells CASSGGGAGHYNEQFF. CDR3 DNA sequence: TGTGCCAGCAGTGGAGGGGGCGCAGGTCACTACAATGAGCAGTTCTTC.

The chain carries TRBV18 and TRBJ1-5; possible D gene TRBD1, 6 bases. V lost 3 bases to trimming and J lost 5 bases, with 11 bases between them. There are 14 residues in the CDR3. CDR1 is KGHSH, CDR2 LQKENI, per germline. The CDR3 protein is CASSPTGSDQPQHF. The CDR3 DNA reads as TGTGCCAGCTCACCCACAGGGAGCGATCAGCCCCAGCATTTT.

This clonotype has just a few counts. The J gene is TRBJ2-1, the V gene TRBV2; 15 nucleotides agree with TRBD2. The CDR3 extends over 15 amino acids. From germline, CDR1 is SNHLY and CDR2 FYNNEI. Trimming removed 9 bases from V and 4 bases from J; junction bases left unmatched: 4. CDR3: CASGLAGGHYNEQFF. The CDR3 nucleotides read TGTGCCAGTGGACTAGCGGGGGGGCATTACAATGAGCAGTTCTTC. The variable domain in full, completed from reference TRBV2 and TRBJ2-1, reads EPEVTQTPSHQVTQMGQEVILRCVPISNHLYFYWYRQILGQKVEFLVSFYNNEISEKSEIFDDQFSVERPDGSNFTLKIRSTKLEDSAMYFCASGLAGGHYNEQFFGPGTRLTVL.

The sample holds a few counts of this clonotype. This chain links TRBV7-9 with TRBJ2-3, with 9 bases that match TRBD2. Trimming took 1 base from V and 4 from J; bases not matched to a gene: 9. The CDR3 spans 17 residues. CDR1 is SEHNR and CDR2 is FQNEAQ in the germline V gene (reference sequence). CDR3 protein: CASSLGVSGSLADTQYF. The DNA for the CDR3 is TGTGCCAGCAGCTTAGGGGTTAGCGGGAGCCTCGCAGATACGCAGTATTTT.

The rearrangement joins TRBV20-1 to TRBJ2-5; TRBD1 is a possible D gene (7 bases). Germline loops: CDR1 DFQATT, CDR2 SNEGSKA (reference sequence). This CDR3 comprises 15 residues. V dropped 3 bases and J dropped 5 bases, with 19 bases sitting between them. This CDR3 reads CSARGQGGLEETQYF. DNA of the CDR3: TGCAGTGCTAGGGGTCAGGGGGGACTGGAGGAGACCCAGTACTTC.

This clonotype appeared a few times. The genes are TRBV6-6 and TRBJ1-1, with D perhaps matching TRBD1 (5 bases). V shed 8 bases and J shed 1 base, with 17 bases lying between them. Germline lookup yields CDR1 MNHNY and CDR2 SVGAGI (reference sequence). The CDR3 totals 15 residues. CDR3 region: CASLLTRDGNTEAFF. In DNA form, the CDR3 reads TGTGCCAGCCTCCTGACCCGGGACGGGAACACTGAAGCTTTCTTT.

This clonotype was observed a few times. CDR3: CASSAGTSGLWETQYF. In DNA form, the CDR3 reads TGTGCCAGCAGCGCCGGGACTAGCGGGTTGTGGGAGACCCAGTACTTC. The chain links TRBV7-9 to TRBJ2-5, with TRBD2 matching 12 bases. With V trimmed by 5 bases and J by 5 bases, 9 bases remained unmatched. The CDR3 extends over 16 amino acids. In germline, CDR1 is SEHNR, CDR2 FQNEAQ (reference sequence). The full variable domain, its missing parts supplied by reference TRBV7-9 and TRBJ2-5, is DTGVSQNPRHKITKRGQNVTFRCDPISEHNRLYWYRQTLGQGPEFLTYFQNEAQLEKSRLLSDRFSAERPKGSFSTLEIQRTEQGDSAMYLCASSAGTSGLWETQYFGPGTRLLVL.

The chain carries TRBV9 and TRBJ2-7; TRBD1 matches 9 bases. V gave up 3 bases and J gave up 3 bases; unmatched junction bases: 10. The germline gives CDR1 SGDLS, CDR2 YYNGEE. The CDR3 is made up of 16 amino acids. CDR3 nucleotides: TGTGCCAGCAGCGCCTCCGGCGGGACAGGGAGCTACGAGCAGTACTTC. It is translated as CASSASGGTGSYEQYF. The full variable domain, its missing parts supplied by reference TRBV9 and TRBJ2-7, is DSGVTQTPKHLITATGQRVTLRCSPRSGDLSVYWYQQSLDQGLQFLIQYYNGEERAKGNILERFSAQQFPDLHSELNLSSLELGDSALYFCASSASGGTGSYEQYFGPGTRLTVT.

The rearrangement links TRBV20-1 to TRBJ1-5; D is unclear. V gave up 5 bases and J gave up 2 bases, with 13 bases separating them. In germline, CDR1 is DFQATT, CDR2 SNEGSKA (reference sequence). This CDR3 has 14 residues. The CDR3 region is CSAGPTQGNQPQHF. Here the CDR3 DNA reads TGCAGTGCTGGTCCTACTCAGGGCAATCAGCCCCAGCATTTT.

This chain joins TRBV29-1 and TRBJ2-3; the D gene is possibly TRBD1 (5 bases). Germline V gene data show CDR1 as SQVTM and CDR2 as ANQGSEA. The CDR3 has 13 amino acids. Trimming took off 6 bases at V and 4 bases at J, with 14 bases between the two ends. The CDR3 sequence is CSVDGQGSDTQYF. DNA of the CDR3: TGCAGCGTGGACGGGCAGGGCTCAGATACGCAGTATTTT.

With regard to this clonotype: Since a much larger clone is just one base distant, this may be a read error. This chain links TRBV6-5 with TRBJ2-1, with TRBD1 identical over 10 bases. Germline trimming cut 1 base from V and 7 bases from J; bases unmatched to any gene: 7. Germline V lookup: CDR1 MNHEY, CDR2 SVGAGI. The CDR3 is 16 amino acids. This CDR3 is CASSYWVGQGKNEQFF. The CDR3, as DNA: TGTGCCAGCAGTTACTGGGTGGGACAGGGGAAGAATGAGCAGTTCTTC.

V and J are TRBV3-1 and TRBJ2-7; D remains unclear. This CDR3 comprises 13 residues. Trimming left V 0 bases short and J 9 bases short, with 12 bases between. The germline CDR1 and CDR2 sequences are LGHDT and YNNKEL (reference sequence). The DNA of the CDR3 is TGTGCCAGCAGCCAAGACTTGAACTCGCGGCAGTACTTC. This translates into CASSQDLNSRQYF.

In its sample, this clonotype was seen a few times. The chain has TRBV7-2 and TRBJ2-7, with 9 bases identical to TRBD1. The CDR3 length is 13 residues. The V gene's germline CDR1 is SGHTA and CDR2 FQGNSA. With 4 bases clipped from V and 6 bases from J, the junction kept 4 bases outside the gene matches. The CDR3 region is CASSWGQGVEQYF. The DNA of the CDR3 is TGTGCCAGCAGCTGGGGACAGGGTGTCGAGCAGTACTTC.

The chain couples TRBV12-3 or TRBV12-4 to TRBJ2-5; D ambiguous. This CDR3 has 12 amino acids. V was pared by 5 bases and J by 4 bases, with 8 bases between. CDR3 DNA sequence: TGTGCCAGCAGTGCATGGGTAGAGACCCAGTACTTC. Protein: CASSAWVETQYF.

The V call is TRBV7-9, the J call TRBJ2-1, with 14 bases matching TRBD2. The CDR3 is 18 residues long. The J segment lost 8 bases and the V segment lost 2 bases, leaving 11 bases of the junction unmatched. Germline loops: CDR1 SEHNR, CDR2 FQNEAQ (reference sequence). The CDR3 DNA sequence: TGTGCCAGCAGCTTACCACCGACTAGCGGGGGGGCCTTGGATGAGCAGTTCTTC. It is translated as CASSLPPTSGGALDEQFF.

On this clonotype: At one of its ends the junction is not consistent with the germline gene, which may arise from a read error. As DNA, the CDR3 is TGTACCAGCAGTTCTCAAGGCGGGGCTGAAGCTTTCTTT. Protein product: CTSSSQGGAEAFF. V is TRBV6-5 and J is TRBJ1-1; D gene ambiguous. Germline lookup yields CDR1 MNHEY and CDR2 SVGAGI. The CDR3 sequence is 13 residues long.

The chain carries TRBV6-2 or TRBV6-3 and TRBJ2-1; D ambiguous. CDR1 MNHEY and CDR2 SVGEGT come from the germline V gene. Deletions cut 5 bases from V and 10 bases from J, with 18 bases between. The CDR3 totals 14 residues. CDR3 residues: CASSEDPELYEQFF. DNA of the CDR3: TGTGCCAGCAGTGAAGACCCAGAATTGTACGAGCAGTTCTTC.

The CDR3 protein is CASSVGSGYETQYF. In DNA form, the CDR3 reads TGTGCCAGCAGCGTAGGGTCGGGTTACGAGACCCAGTACTTC. The V call is TRBV9, the J call TRBJ2-4, with D unclear. TRBJ2-5 matches the DNA end more closely, so the J call is doubtful. From germline, CDR1 is SGDLS and CDR2 YYNGEE. CDR3 length: 14 amino acids.